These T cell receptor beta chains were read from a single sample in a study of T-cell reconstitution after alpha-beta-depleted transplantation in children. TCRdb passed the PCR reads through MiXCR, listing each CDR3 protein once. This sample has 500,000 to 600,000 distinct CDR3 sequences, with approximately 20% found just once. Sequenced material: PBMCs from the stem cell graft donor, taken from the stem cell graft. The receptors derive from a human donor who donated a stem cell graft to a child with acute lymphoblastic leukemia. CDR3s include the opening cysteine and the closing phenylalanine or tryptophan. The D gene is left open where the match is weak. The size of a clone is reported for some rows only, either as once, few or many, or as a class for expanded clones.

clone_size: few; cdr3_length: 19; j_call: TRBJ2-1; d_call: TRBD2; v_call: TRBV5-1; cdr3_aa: CASSLGGTISGSSYNEQFF; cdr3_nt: TGCGCCAGCAGCTTGGGGGGGACTATTTCCGGGAGCTCCTACAATGAGCAGTTCTTC
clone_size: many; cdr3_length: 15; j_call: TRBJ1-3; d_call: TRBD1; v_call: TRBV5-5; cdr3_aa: CASSLTGVSGNTIYF; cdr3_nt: TGTGCCAGCAGCTTGACAGGGGTCTCTGGAAACACCATATATTTT
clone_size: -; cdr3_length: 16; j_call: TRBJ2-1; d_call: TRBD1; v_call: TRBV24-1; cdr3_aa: CATSDLEDRGGNEQFF; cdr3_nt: TGTGCCACCAGTGATTTGGAGGACAGGGGGGGAAATGAGCAGTTCTTC
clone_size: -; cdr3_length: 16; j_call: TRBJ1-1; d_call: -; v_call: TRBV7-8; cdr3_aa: CASSLSRTGGRTEAFF; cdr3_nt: TGTGCCAGCAGCTTATCCCGGACGGGGGGGAGGACTGAAGCTTTCTTT
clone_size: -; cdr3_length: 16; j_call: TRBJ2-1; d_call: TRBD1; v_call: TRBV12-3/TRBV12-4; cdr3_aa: CASRDAGTGSYNEQFF; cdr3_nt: TGTGCCAGCAGGGACGCTGGGACAGGGTCGTACAATGAGCAGTTCTTC
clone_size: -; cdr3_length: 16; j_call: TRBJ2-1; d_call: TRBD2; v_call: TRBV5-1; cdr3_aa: CASSLGLAGKIVEQFF; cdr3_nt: TGCGCCAGCAGCTTGGGGCTAGCGGGAAAGATAGTTGAGCAGTTCTTC
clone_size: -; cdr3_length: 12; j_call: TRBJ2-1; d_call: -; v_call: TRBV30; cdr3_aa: CAWSWREDEQFF; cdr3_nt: TGTGCCTGGAGTTGGAGAGAGGATGAGCAGTTCTTC
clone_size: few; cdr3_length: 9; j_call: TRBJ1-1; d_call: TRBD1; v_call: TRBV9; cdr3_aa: CASSADRDF; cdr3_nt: TGTGCCAGCAGCGCAGACAGGGACTTT
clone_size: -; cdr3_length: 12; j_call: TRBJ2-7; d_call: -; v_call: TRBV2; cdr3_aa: CASTASSYEQYF; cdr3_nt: TGTGCCAGCACGGCTTCCTCCTACGAGCAGTACTTC
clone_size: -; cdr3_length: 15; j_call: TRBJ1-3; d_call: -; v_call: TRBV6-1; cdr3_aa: CASSGQGVPGNTIYF; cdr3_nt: TGTGCCAGCAGTGGCCAGGGCGTACCTGGAAACACCATATATTTT
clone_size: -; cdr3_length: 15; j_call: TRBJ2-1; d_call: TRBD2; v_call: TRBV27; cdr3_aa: CASSLWTSGLNEQFF; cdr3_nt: TGTGCCAGCAGTTTATGGACTAGCGGGCTCAATGAGCAGTTCTTC
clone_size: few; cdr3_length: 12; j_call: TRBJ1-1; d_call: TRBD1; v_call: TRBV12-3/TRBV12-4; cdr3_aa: CASNTGDTEAFF; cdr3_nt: TGTGCCAGCAACACAGGGGACACTGAAGCTTTCTTT
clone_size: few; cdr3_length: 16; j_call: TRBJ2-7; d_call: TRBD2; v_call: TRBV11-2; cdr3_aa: CASSSVGSGRGYEQYF; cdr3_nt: TGTGCCAGCAGCTCCGTAGGGAGCGGGAGAGGCTACGAGCAGTACTTC
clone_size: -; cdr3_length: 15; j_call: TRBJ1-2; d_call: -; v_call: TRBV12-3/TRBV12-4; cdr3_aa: CASSLGRSNVYGYTF; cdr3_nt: TGTGCCAGCAGCCTAGGGCGCTCAAATGTCTATGGCTACACCTTC
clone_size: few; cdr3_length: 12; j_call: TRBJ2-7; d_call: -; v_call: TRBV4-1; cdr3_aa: CASSQSDYEQYF; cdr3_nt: TGCGCCAGCAGCCAGTCCGACTACGAGCAGTACTTC
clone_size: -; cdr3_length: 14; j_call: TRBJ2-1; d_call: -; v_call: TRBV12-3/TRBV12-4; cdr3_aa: CASSLGTPLHEQFF; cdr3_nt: TGTGCCAGCAGTTTAGGGACACCCCTCCATGAGCAGTTCTTC
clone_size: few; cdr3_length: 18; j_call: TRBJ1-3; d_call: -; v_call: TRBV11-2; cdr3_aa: CASSLDRLTRQPGNTIYF; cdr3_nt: TGTGCCAGCAGCTTAGACAGACTTACCCGGCAACCTGGAAACACCATATATTTT
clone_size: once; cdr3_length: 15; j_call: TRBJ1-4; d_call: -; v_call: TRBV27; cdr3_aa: CASSPLQVFNEKLFF; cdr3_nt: TGTGCCAGCAGTCCCCTACAGGTCTTCAATGAAAAACTGTTTTTT
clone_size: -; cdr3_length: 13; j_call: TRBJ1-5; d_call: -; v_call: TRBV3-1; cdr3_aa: CASSQFSNQPQHF; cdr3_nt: TGTGCCAGCAGCCAGTTTAGCAATCAGCCCCAGCATTTT
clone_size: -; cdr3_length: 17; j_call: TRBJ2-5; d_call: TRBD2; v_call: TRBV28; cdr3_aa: CASSTSGLAAYQETQYF; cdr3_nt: TGTGCCAGCAGTACCTCCGGACTAGCGGCGTACCAAGAGACCCAGTACTTC
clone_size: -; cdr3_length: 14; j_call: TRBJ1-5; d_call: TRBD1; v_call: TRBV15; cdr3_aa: CATSKDRDVEPQHF; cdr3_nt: TGTGCCACCAGCAAGGACAGGGATGTGGAGCCCCAGCATTTT
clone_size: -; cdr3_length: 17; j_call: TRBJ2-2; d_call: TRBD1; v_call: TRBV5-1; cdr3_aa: CASSARQGEVVTGELFF; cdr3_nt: TGCGCCAGCAGCGCTCGACAGGGGGAGGTAGTCACCGGGGAGCTGTTTTTT
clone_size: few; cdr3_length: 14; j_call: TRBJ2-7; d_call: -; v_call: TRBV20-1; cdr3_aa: CSARLLGTSNEQYF; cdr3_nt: TGCAGTGCTAGGCTTCTCGGAACTTCCAACGAGCAGTACTTC
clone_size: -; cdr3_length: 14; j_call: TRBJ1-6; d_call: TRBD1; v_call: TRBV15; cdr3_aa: CATSPRQGGSPLHF; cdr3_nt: TGTGCCACCAGCCCCAGACAGGGGGGCTCACCCCTCCACTTT
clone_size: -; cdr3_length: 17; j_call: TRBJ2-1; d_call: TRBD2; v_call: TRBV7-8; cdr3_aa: CASSLDLGLAGDNEQFF; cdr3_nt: TGTGCCAGCAGCTTAGACCTAGGACTAGCGGGTGATAATGAGCAGTTCTTC
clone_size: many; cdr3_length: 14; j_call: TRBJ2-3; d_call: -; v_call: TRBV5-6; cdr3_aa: CASTQSPSTDTQYF; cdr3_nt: TGTGCCAGCACACAGTCTCCTAGCACAGATACGCAGTATTTT
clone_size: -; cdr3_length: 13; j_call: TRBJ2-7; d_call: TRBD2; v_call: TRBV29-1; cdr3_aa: CSVFTSGTYEQYF; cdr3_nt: TGCAGCGTTTTCACTAGCGGGACCTACGAGCAGTACTTC
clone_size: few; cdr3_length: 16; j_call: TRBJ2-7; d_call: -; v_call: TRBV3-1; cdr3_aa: CASSQGRGLRPREQYF; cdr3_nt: TGTGCCAGCAGCCAAGGCCGGGGCCTCCGCCCTCGAGAGCAGTACTTC
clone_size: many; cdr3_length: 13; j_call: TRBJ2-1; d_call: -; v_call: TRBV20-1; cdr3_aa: CSAARTSYNEQFF; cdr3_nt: TGCAGTGCTGCCCGTACGTCCTACAATGAGCAGTTCTTC
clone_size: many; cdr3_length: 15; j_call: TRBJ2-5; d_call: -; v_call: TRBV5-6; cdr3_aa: CASSLVRGPVWNQYF; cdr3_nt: TGTGCCAGCAGCTTGGTGCGGGGCCCTGTCTGGAACCAGTACTTC
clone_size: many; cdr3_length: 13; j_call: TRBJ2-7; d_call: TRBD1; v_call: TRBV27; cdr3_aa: CASSHGQGYEQYF; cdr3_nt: TGTGCCAGCAGCCATGGACAGGGCTACGAGCAGTACTTC
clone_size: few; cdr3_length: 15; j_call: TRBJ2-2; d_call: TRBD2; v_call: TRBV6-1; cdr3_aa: CASTTGLANTGELFF; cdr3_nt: TGTGCCAGCACAACCGGACTAGCGAACACCGGGGAGCTGTTTTTT
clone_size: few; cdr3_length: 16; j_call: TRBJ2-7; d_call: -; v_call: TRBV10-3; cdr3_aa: CAISGVMGAGPYEQYF; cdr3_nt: TGTGCCATCAGTGGTGTCATGGGTGCGGGGCCTTACGAGCAGTACTTC
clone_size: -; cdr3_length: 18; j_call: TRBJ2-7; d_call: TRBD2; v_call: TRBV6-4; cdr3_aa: CASSAKYGTSGRTHEQYF; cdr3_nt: TGTGCCAGCAGTGCCAAATACGGCACTAGCGGGAGGACCCACGAGCAGTACTTC
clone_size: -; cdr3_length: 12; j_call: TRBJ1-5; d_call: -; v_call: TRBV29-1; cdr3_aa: CSVEYMGGPQHF; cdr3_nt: TGCAGCGTTGAATACATGGGGGGCCCCCAGCATTTT
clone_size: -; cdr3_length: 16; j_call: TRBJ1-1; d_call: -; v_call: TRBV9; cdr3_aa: CASSAGGGGWNTEAFF; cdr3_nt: TGTGCCAGCAGTGCGGGGGGAGGGGGTTGGAACACTGAAGCTTTCTTT
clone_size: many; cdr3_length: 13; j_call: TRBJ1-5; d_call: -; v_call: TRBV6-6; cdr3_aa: CASSWTVNQPQHF; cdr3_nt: TGTGCCAGCAGTTGGACAGTTAATCAGCCCCAGCATTTT
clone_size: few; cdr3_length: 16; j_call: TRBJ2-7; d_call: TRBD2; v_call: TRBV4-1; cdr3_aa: CASSQALGLAAYEQYF; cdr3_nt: TGCGCCAGCAGCCAAGCCCTGGGACTAGCGGCCTACGAGCAGTACTTC
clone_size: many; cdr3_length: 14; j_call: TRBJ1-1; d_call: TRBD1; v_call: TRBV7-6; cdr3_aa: CASSRGQGNTEAFF; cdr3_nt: TGCGCCAGCAGCCGTGGACAGGGGAACACTGAAGCTTTCTTT
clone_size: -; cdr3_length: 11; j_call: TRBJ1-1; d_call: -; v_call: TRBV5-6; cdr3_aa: CASSLGDEAFF; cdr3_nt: TGTGCCAGCAGCTTGGGGGACGAAGCTTTCTTT
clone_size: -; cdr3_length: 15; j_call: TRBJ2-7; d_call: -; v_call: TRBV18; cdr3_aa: CASSPFIGDTNEQYF; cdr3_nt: TGTGCCAGCTCACCTTTTATAGGGGATACGAACGAGCAGTACTTC
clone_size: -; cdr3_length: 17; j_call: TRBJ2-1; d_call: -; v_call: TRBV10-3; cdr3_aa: CAISGGAGSARYNEQFF; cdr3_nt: TGTGCCATCAGCGGCGGGGCGGGATCAGCCCGATACAATGAGCAGTTCTTC
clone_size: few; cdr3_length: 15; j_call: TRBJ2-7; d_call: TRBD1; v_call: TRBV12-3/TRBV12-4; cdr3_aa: CASSAGTGTFYEQYF; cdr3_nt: TGTGCCAGCAGCGCTGGGACAGGGACTTTTTACGAGCAGTACTTC
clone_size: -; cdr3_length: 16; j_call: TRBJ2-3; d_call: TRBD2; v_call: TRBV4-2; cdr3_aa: CASSQTLGRATDTQYF; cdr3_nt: TGTGCCAGCAGCCAAACCTTAGGGAGGGCCACAGATACGCAGTATTTT
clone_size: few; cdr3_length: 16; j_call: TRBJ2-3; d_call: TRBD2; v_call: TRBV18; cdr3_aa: CASSRNSRGGTDTQYF; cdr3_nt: TGTGCCAGCTCACGGAACTCACGGGGGGGCACAGATACGCAGTATTTT
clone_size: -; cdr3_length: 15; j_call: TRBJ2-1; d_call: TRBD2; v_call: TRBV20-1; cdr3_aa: CSARTSGRSPNEQFF; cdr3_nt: TGCAGTGCGCGGACTAGCGGGAGGTCCCCCAATGAGCAGTTCTTC
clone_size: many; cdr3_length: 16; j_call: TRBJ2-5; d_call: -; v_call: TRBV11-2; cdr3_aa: CASSLGGTAKQETQYF; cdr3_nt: TGTGCCAGCAGCTTAGGCGGGACGGCCAAACAAGAGACCCAGTACTTC
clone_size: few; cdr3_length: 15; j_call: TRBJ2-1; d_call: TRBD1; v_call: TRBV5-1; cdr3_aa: CASSSITGANNEQFF; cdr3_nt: TGCGCCAGCAGCTCAATTACAGGGGCGAACAATGAGCAGTTCTTC
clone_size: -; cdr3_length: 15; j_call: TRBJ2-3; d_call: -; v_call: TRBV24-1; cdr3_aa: CATSDPGQGGDTQYF; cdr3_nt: TGTGCCACCAGTGACCCCGGACAGGGAGGGGATACGCAGTATTTT
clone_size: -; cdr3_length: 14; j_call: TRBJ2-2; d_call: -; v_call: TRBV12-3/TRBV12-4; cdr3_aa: CASSLKLGAGELFF; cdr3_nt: TGTGCCAGCAGTCTTAAGCTCGGGGCCGGGGAGCTGTTTTTT
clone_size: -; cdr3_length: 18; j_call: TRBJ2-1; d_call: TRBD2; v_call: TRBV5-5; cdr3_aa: CASSLSALAGDGENEQFF; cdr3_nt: TGTGCCAGCAGCTTGAGTGCCTTAGCGGGAGACGGGGAGAATGAGCAGTTCTTC
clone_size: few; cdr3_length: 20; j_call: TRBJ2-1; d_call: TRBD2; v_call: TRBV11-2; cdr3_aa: CASSIDSGTSGSRSYNEQFF; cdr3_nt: TGTGCCAGCAGCATCGACTCCGGGACTAGCGGGAGTCGCTCCTACAATGAGCAGTTCTTC
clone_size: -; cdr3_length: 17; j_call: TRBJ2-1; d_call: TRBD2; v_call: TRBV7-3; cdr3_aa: CASSNFQPGLAYNEQFF; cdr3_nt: TGTGCCAGCAGCAATTTTCAGCCGGGACTAGCATACAATGAGCAGTTCTTC
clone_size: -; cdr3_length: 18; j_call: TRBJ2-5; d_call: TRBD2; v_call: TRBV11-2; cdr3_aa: CASSSGLAGGPAVETQYF; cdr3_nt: TGTGCCAGCAGCTCGGGACTAGCGGGAGGGCCGGCGGTGGAGACCCAGTACTTC
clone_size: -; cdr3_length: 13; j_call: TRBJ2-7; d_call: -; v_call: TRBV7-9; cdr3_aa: CASDQWRGTEQYF; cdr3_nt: TGTGCCAGCGATCAATGGAGGGGGACGGAGCAGTACTTC
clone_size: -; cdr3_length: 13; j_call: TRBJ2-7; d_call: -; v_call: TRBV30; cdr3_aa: CAWSSRGDREQYF; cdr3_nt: TGTGCCTGGAGTTCAAGGGGGGATCGCGAGCAGTACTTC
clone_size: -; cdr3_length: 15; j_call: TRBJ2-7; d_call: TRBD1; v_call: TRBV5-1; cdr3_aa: CASSFHWTGFYEQYF; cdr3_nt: TGCGCCAGCAGCTTCCACTGGACAGGGTTCTACGAGCAGTACTTC
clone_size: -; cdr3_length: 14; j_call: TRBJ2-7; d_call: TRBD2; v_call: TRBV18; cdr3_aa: CAGSLGLAGDEQYF; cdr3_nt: TGTGCCGGTAGCCTAGGACTAGCGGGAGACGAGCAGTACTTC
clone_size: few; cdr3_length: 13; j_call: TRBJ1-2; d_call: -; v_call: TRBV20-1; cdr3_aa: CSARDRGGQGYTF; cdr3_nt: TGCAGTGCTAGAGACCGAGGGGGACAAGGCTACACCTTC